The 10 T cell receptor beta chains presented below share a single source sample, sequenced in a study of blood T cells in healthy people across ages. PCR was performed a second time for roughly 7 to 12 cycles using a sample-barcoded 5' primer and a J-beta primer mix. MiXCR was run by TCRdb on the 5' RACE reads, yielding one entry per CDR3 protein. The repertoire holds 1.4 million to 1.5 million distinct CDR3 sequences, with roughly 45% as singletons. The specimen sequenced was blood. The receptor set was obtained from a woman under 30 in good health.

The sample holds a few counts of this clonotype. The chain is built from TRBV5-1 and TRBJ2-3; 9 bases are shared with TRBD2. The CDR3 consists of 19 residues. Germline values: CDR1 SGHRS, CDR2 YFSETQ. Germline trimming cut 0 bases from V and 1 base from J; bases unmatched to any gene: 12. The CDR3, as DNA: TGCGCCAGCAGCTTGGAACGGGCGGCAGCGGGAGGTGGCACAGATACGCAGTATTTT. The encoded protein is CASSLERAAAGGGTDTQYF.

The sample holds a few counts of this clonotype. This chain uses TRBV3-1 with TRBJ2-7, with D perhaps matching TRBD2 (6 bases). Trimming shortened V by 1 base and J by 0 bases, and 10 bases separated the two germline ends. This CDR3 is built from 15 residues. In germline, CDR1 is LGHDT, CDR2 YNNKEL (reference sequence). Here the CDR3 reads CASSQVSGSSYEQYF. DNA of the CDR3: TGTGCCAGCAGCCAAGTTAGCGGCTCCTCCTACGAGCAGTACTTC.

In this sample, this clonotype turned up a few times. The chain carries TRBV28 and TRBJ2-6; D possibly corresponds to TRBD1 (6 bases). Germline-derived CDR1 and CDR2 are MDHEN and SYDVKM. Trimming took 6 bases from V and 5 from J, leaving 23 bases between them. CDR3 length: 18 residues. For the CDR3, the DNA is TGTGCCAGCAGACCTGCCGCGGACAGCCTTTTCTGGGCCAACGTCCTGACTTTC. It is translated as CASRPAADSLFWANVLTF.

The V call is TRBV15, the J call TRBJ1-1, with D tentatively TRBD1 (5 bases). This CDR3 is built from 15 residues. The germline CDR1 and CDR2 sequences are LNHNV and YYDKDF (reference sequence). V was cut by 5 bases and J by 5 bases, with 18 bases left in between. The DNA of the CDR3 is TGTGCCACCAGCCCGACGGGCCCTGGGGGGACTGAAGCTTTCTTT. Amino acids: CATSPTGPGGTEAFF.

This clonotype showed up just a few times. The chain employs TRBV3-1 and TRBJ2-3; D uncertain. Trimming pared 3 bases from V and 2 bases from J, leaving 12 bases between. This CDR3 is 15 amino acids long. Germline loops: CDR1 LGHDT, CDR2 YNNKEL (reference sequence). The CDR3 DNA follows: TGTGCCAGCAGCCAGTTAGATCCGGCCACAGATACGCAGTATTTT. This gives the protein CASSQLDPATDTQYF.

This clonotype was observed a few times. This chain links TRBV6-1 with TRBJ1-1; possibly TRBD1 for D (5 bases). The V gene's germline CDR1 is MNHNS and CDR2 SASEGT. This CDR3 has 15 amino acids. V was trimmed by 1 base and J by 5 bases, leaving 14 bases between them. The DNA of the CDR3 is TGTGCCAGCAGTGAAGGGGATGGGGCAGCAACTGAAGCTTTCTTT. Amino acids: CASSEGDGAATEAFF.

The chain is built from TRBV5-6 and TRBJ1-5, with 7 bases identical to TRBD1. Germline lookup yields CDR1 SGHDT and CDR2 YYEEEE. The junction had 7 bases not matched to a gene; V was cut back by 3 bases and J by 4 bases. The CDR3 is 15 amino acids. CDR3 sequence reads: CASSYRGQINQPQHF. The CDR3 nucleotides read TGTGCCAGCAGCTACAGGGGACAGATTAATCAGCCCCAGCATTTT. The variable domain in full, with the rest retrieved from reference TRBV5-6 and TRBJ1-5, is DAGVTQSPTHLIKTRGQQVTLRCSPKSGHDTVSWYQQALGQGPQFIFQYYEEEERQRGNFPDRFSGHQFPNYSSELNVNALLLGDSALYLCASSYRGQINQPQHFGDGTRLSIL.

This CDR3 reads CASSEPGLATLTDTQYF. The DNA for the CDR3 is TGTGCCAGCAGTGAACCGGGACTAGCGACCCTCACAGATACGCAGTATTTT. This chain connects TRBV25-1 to TRBJ2-3; TRBD2 agrees at 10 bases. V trimming: 2 bases; J trimming: 2 bases; junction bases outside the gene matches: 7. The CDR3 covers 17 residues. Germline assignment: CDR1 MGHDK and CDR2 SYGVNS.

This chain joins TRBV27 and TRBJ1-2, with D maybe TRBD1 (6 bases). Germline V gene sequence: CDR1 MNHEY, CDR2 SMNVEV (reference sequence). CDR3 length: 15 amino acids. The V end lost 3 bases, the J end lost 5 bases, and 16 bases lay between the germline ends. CDR3 nucleotide sequence: TGTGCCAGCAGTTTCTCAGGGGTAGCAAGTTATGGCTACACCTTC. Translation gives CASSFSGVASYGYTF.

This clonotype was seen a few times. The rearrangement uses TRBV27 and TRBJ1-4; 8 bases are shared with TRBD1. V lost 6 bases to trimming and J lost 8 bases; unmatched junction nucleotides: 11. CDR3 size: 15 residues. Germline assignment: CDR1 MNHEY and CDR2 SMNVEV (reference sequence). CDR3: CASRVRQGPAEKLFF. In nucleotides, the CDR3 is TGTGCCAGCAGGGTCCGACAGGGGCCTGCGGAAAAACTGTTTTTT.